The rows below give T cell receptor beta chains drawn from one sample of a study of T cell changes during pregnancy in multiple sclerosis. Method: immunoSEQ multiplex PCR; TCRdb's copy keeps in-frame clones and lacks some. The data show around 130,000 clones, roughly 96% seen once. The input for sequencing was peripheral blood, taken after pregnancy. All receptors derive from a female donor with multiple sclerosis, enrolled in a pregnancy study. Each CDR3 is given with its conserved first and last residue. D genes are given only for firm matches. Rows give clone size only sometimes, using once, few, many, or a class for an expanded clone.

NA	TRBV5-6	NA	TRBJ2-7	CASSLLGPTFSYEQYF	TGTGCCAGCAGCTTGTTGGGTCCGACTTTCTCCTACGAGCAGTACTTC
TRBD1	TRBV4-3	NA	TRBJ1-2	CASSGTGGAYGYTF	TGCGCCAGCTCCGGGACAGGGGGCGCTTATGGCTACACCTTC
NA	TRBV4-1	once	TRBJ2-1	CASSLFNEQFF	TGCGCCAGCAGCCTATTCAATGAGCAGTTCTTC
TRBD1	TRBV18	once	TRBJ2-1	CASSSGTGTYNEQFF	TGTGCCAGCTCATCCGGGACAGGGACTTACAATGAGCAGTTCTTC
NA	TRBV7-9	NA	TRBJ2-7	CASSRLTDYEQYF	TGTGCCAGCAGCCGCCTGACAGACTACGAGCAGTACTTC
NA	TRBV14	NA	TRBJ1-1	CASSLRHANTEAFF	TGTGCCAGCAGCCTAAGACACGCGAACACTGAAGCTTTCTTT
NA	TRBV5-1	NA	TRBJ2-1	CASSLVQVLDEQFF	TGCGCCAGCAGCTTGGTACAGGTACTGGATGAGCAGTTCTTC
NA	TRBV7-8	once	TRBJ2-2	CASSPAGITNTGELFF	TGTGCCAGCAGCCCCGCGGGCATCACGAACACCGGGGAGCTGTTTTTT
TRBD2	TRBV11-2	NA	TRBJ2-7	CASSPRSAGGRF	TGTGCCAGCAGCCCCCGCAGCGCGGGAGGGCGATTC
TRBD2	TRBV9	NA	TRBJ2-1	CASSVDLAGGTVNEQFF	TGTGCCAGCAGCGTAGACCTAGCGGGAGGCACCGTCAATGAGCAGTTCTTC
TRBD1	TRBV5-4	NA	TRBJ1-2	CASSKDRLPYGYTF	TGTGCCAGCAGTAAGGACAGGTTACCCTATGGCTACACCTTC
TRBD2	TRBV5-1	NA	TRBJ2-7	CASSPGLAVVYEQYF	TGCGCCAGCAGCCCGGGACTAGCGGTTGTTTACGAGCAGTACTTC
TRBD1	TRBV29-1	NA	TRBJ2-5	CSAGRGRGQETQYF	TGCAGCGCCGGAAGGGGGCGCGGGCAAGAGACCCAGTACTTC
TRBD2	TRBV2	NA	TRBJ2-1	CASSGGGSYNEQFF	TGTGCCAGCAGTGGCGGGGGGTCTTACAATGAGCAGTTCTTC
TRBD2	TRBV2	NA	TRBJ2-7	CASRGLGGDAGEQYF	TGTGCCAGCAGGGGGCTCGGGGGGGACGCGGGGGAGCAGTACTTC
NA	TRBV30	NA	TRBJ1-2	CAWIQPNYGYTF	TGTGCCTGGATACAGCCTAACTATGGCTACACCTTC
TRBD1	TRBV11-2	NA	TRBJ1-2	CASSLAAGQVDYGYTF	TGTGCCAGCAGCTTAGCCGCGGGACAGGTTGACTATGGCTACACCTTC
NA	TRBV5-1	NA	TRBJ2-1	CASSPVPPPSYNEQFF	TGCGCCAGCAGCCCAGTCCCACCCCCATCCTACAATGAGCAGTTCTTC
TRBD2	TRBV10-3	NA	TRBJ2-3	CAIRTGGGDTQYF	TGTGCCATCAGAACGGGAGGGGGGGATACGCAGTATTTT
TRBD2	TRBV7-9	NA	TRBJ2-7	CASSSGREHFYEQYF	TGTGCCAGCAGCTCAGGGCGGGAGCATTTCTACGAGCAGTACTTC
TRBD1	TRBV2	NA	TRBJ2-2	CASSAQGVVTGELFF	TGTGCCAGCAGCGCACAGGGGGTGGTCACCGGGGAGCTGTTTTTT
TRBD1	TRBV28	NA	TRBJ1-2	CASSPSDRGYFYGYTF	TGTGCCAGCAGTCCATCCGACAGGGGCTACTTCTATGGCTACACCTTC
NA	TRBV28	NA	TRBJ1-5	CASSLGSSNQPQHF	TGTGCCAGCAGTTTGGGCAGCAGCAATCAGCCCCAGCATTTT
NA	TRBV4-2	NA	TRBJ1-5	CASSQERGGRGNQPQHF	TGTGCCAGCAGCCAAGAAAGGGGGGGCAGGGGCAATCAGCCCCAGCATTTT
NA	TRBV18	once	TRBJ2-5	CASSPGLQETQYF	TGTGCCAGCTCACCGGGACTTCAAGAGACCCAGTACTTC
NA	TRBV4-1	NA	TRBJ1-2	CASSQESRAGIALGYTF	TGCGCCAGCAGCCAAGAAAGTAGGGCAGGGATCGCTCTTGGCTACACCTTC
NA	TRBV7-9	NA	TRBJ2-3	CASSLGPRFGDTQYF	TGTGCCAGCAGCTTAGGCCCCCGGTTTGGAGATACGCAGTATTTT
TRBD1	TRBV7-9	NA	TRBJ2-3	CASRMKGAATDTQYF	TGTGCCAGTCGGATGAAGGGGGCGGCCACAGATACGCAGTATTTT
TRBD2	TRBV25-1	NA	TRBJ2-3	CASSEWGGRGADTQYF	TGTGCCAGCAGTGAATGGGGCGGGAGGGGAGCAGATACGCAGTATTTT
TRBD1	TRBV28	NA	TRBJ1-1	CASLKDRASTEAFF	TGTGCCAGCCTTAAAGACAGGGCGTCCACTGAAGCTTTCTTT
NA	TRBV6-5	NA	TRBJ2-5	CASSYGTLQETQYF	TGTGCCAGCAGTTACGGGACACTACAAGAGACCCAGTACTTC
TRBD2	TRBV11-1	NA	TRBJ2-7	CASSIGGAQYF	TGTGCCAGCAGTATCGGGGGGGCGCAGTACTTC
NA	TRBV28	NA	TRBJ1-1	CASNSLDIALITEAFF	TGTGCCAGCAACAGCCTGGACATAGCCCTTATCACTGAAGCTTTCTTT
NA	TRBV27	NA	TRBJ2-7	CASSLSGSSYEQYF	TGTGCCAGCAGTTTATCGGGGAGCTCCTACGAGCAGTACTTC
NA	TRBV2	NA	TRBJ1-3	CASSAPGHGNTIYF	TGTGCCAGCAGCGCCCCAGGCCACGGAAACACCATATATTTT
TRBD2	TRBV27	NA	TRBJ2-1	CASSGLAGGNEQFF	TGTGCCAGCTCCGGACTAGCGGGAGGTAATGAGCAGTTCTTC
NA	TRBV5-6	once	TRBJ1-1	CASGRGSYEAFF	TGTGCCAGCGGCAGGGGTTCTTATGAAGCTTTCTTT
NA	TRBV6-1	once	TRBJ1-5	CASSEVRVRPQHF	TGTGCCAGCAGTGAAGTCCGGGTCCGGCCCCAGCATTTT
TRBD2	TRBV9	NA	TRBJ2-7	CASSVGAAGVTYEQYF	TGTGCCAGCAGCGTAGGTGCGGCGGGAGTTACCTACGAGCAGTACTTC
NA	TRBV11-2	few	TRBJ2-7	CASSYNYEQYF	TGTGCCAGCAGCTACAACTACGAGCAGTACTTC
TRBD1	TRBV11-2	NA	TRBJ2-7	CASSGAMGQGNGEQYF	TGTGCCAGCAGCGGGGCTATGGGACAGGGAAATGGGGAGCAGTACTTC
TRBD1	TRBV29-1	NA	TRBJ1-2	CSVEGRGLHGYTF	TGCAGCGTTGAGGGCAGGGGGCTGCATGGCTACACCTTC